One sample yielded the 8 T cell receptor beta chains listed below, sequenced in a study of radiotherapy plus CTLA-4 blockade in lung cancer. Clones were read by immunoSEQ multiplex PCR, and TCRdb kept only the in-frame ones, dropping some. The profile covers tens of thousands of clones, with around 78% appearing a single time and more than 3.5% taken by the ten largest. This sample comprised peripheral blood, obtained from a patient treated with radiotherapy plus ipilimumab. These receptors all stem from a human donor with non-small cell lung cancer who had a partial response to radiotherapy plus ipilimumab. Some clones in this sample may be carry-over from other donors' samples.

This clone has more than one count but fewer than ten. The V call is TRBV4-1, the J call TRBJ2-2; 14 bases agree with TRBD2. Germline CDR1 MGHRA, CDR2 YSYEKL. After removal of 4 bases from V and 6 bases from J, the junction contained 7 bases not matched to a gene. The CDR3 runs 17 residues. The CDR3 region has the DNA TGCGCCAGCAGCCCTTTGCCGGGACTAGCGGGAGCCGGGGAGCTGTTTTTT. Amino acids: CASSPLPGLAGAGELFF.

The rearrangement uses TRBV6-5 and TRBJ2-5; TRBD2 matches 9 bases. With V trimmed by 4 bases and J by 4 bases, 7 bases remained unmatched. The CDR3 covers 15 residues. Germline V CDR1 and CDR2: MNHEY, SVGAGI. The CDR3 here is CASSSLAGIRETQYF. CDR3 DNA: TGTGCCAGCAGTTCTCTAGCGGGAATTCGAGAGACCCAGTACTTC.

The V gene is TRBV5-1, the J gene TRBJ2-1; possible D gene TRBD1, 5 bases. Trimming removed 0 bases from V and 4 bases from J, with 8 bases in between. The CDR3 has 14 residues. Germline CDR1 reads SGHRS; CDR2 reads YFSETQ. For the CDR3, the DNA is TGCGCCAGCAGCTTGGCGGACAATTACAATGAGCAGTTCTTC. This codes for CASSLADNYNEQFF.

The genes are TRBV5-1 and TRBJ2-2; 9 positions agree with TRBD1. Germline assignment: CDR1 SGHRS and CDR2 YFSETQ. Unmatched junction bases numbered 1, after V lost 4 bases and J lost 0 bases. The CDR3 runs 15 residues. CDR3 sequence reads: CASSRDRANTGELFF. CDR3 sequence (DNA): TGCGCCAGCAGCAGGGACAGGGCGAACACCGGGGAGCTGTTTTTT.

The chain combines TRBV7-3 with TRBJ2-1; D remains unclear. V lost 2 bases and J 8 bases, leaving 7 bases between the germline ends. The CDR3 sequence is 12 residues long. Germline V gene sequence: CDR1 SGHTA, CDR2 FQGTGA. In DNA form, the CDR3 reads TGTGCCAGCAGCTTAGACGGGTATGAGCAGTTCTTC. It specifies CASSLDGYEQFF. Based on the CDR3 plus reference TRBV7-3 and TRBJ2-1, the full variable domain is GAGVSQTPSNKVTEKGKYVELRCDPISGHTALYWYRQSLGQGPEFLIYFQGTGAADDSGLPNDRFFAVRPEGSVSTLKIQRTERGDSAVYLCASSLDGYEQFFGPGTRLTVL.

The chain employs TRBV6-5 and TRBJ2-7; no clear D gene. Germline loops: CDR1 MNHEY, CDR2 SVGAGI. This CDR3 has 14 residues. Trimming shortened V by 4 bases and J by 2 bases, and 12 bases separated the two germline ends. This CDR3 is CASSLPGNPYEQYF. CDR3 coding DNA: TGTGCCAGCAGTTTACCAGGAAACCCCTACGAGCAGTACTTC.

This clone has a handful of counts. The rearrangement joins TRBV5-6 to TRBJ1-2; 8 positions match TRBD1. With V trimmed by 0 bases and J by 8 bases, 6 bases remained unmatched. Germline lookup yields CDR1 SGHDT and CDR2 YYEEEE. The CDR3 consists of 14 residues. The CDR3 region has the DNA TGTGCCAGCAGCTTGGGGACAGGGAGGAGGGGCTACACCTTC. Translated: CASSLGTGRRGYTF.

The J gene is TRBJ1-3, the V gene TRBV9; D is undetermined. The V end lost 4 bases, the J end lost 0 bases, and 8 bases lay between the germline ends. Per germline, CDR1 SGDLS and CDR2 YYNGEE. The length of the CDR3 is 14 residues. CDR3 nucleotide sequence: TGTGCCAGCAGCCTTCACATCTCTGGAAACACCATATATTTT. Its translation is CASSLHISGNTIYF. Combining the CDR3 with reference TRBV9 and TRBJ1-3 gives the whole variable domain DSGVTQTPKHLITATGQRVTLRCSPRSGDLSVYWYQQSLDQGLQFLIQYYNGEERAKGNILERFSAQQFPDLHSELNLSSLELGDSALYFCASSLHISGNTIYFGEGSWLTVV.